Listed here are 32 T cell receptor beta chains from one sample, sequenced in a study of blood T cell repertoires in COVID-19. Generated by immunoSEQ multiplex PCR, the TCRdb table keeps only in-frame clones and is missing some. The sample has around 270,000 clones; approximately 85% are singletons. The material sequenced was PBMCs or T cells enriched from blood (not recorded which). These receptors were taken from a woman aged 30 to 39 who had recovered from COVID-19.

The V call is TRBV4-1, the J call TRBJ1-2; 8 nucleotides align to TRBD1. CDR1 is MGHRA, CDR2 YSYEKL, per germline. With 4 bases clipped from V and 7 bases from J, the junction kept 8 bases outside the gene matches. This CDR3 is built from 14 residues. The CDR3 region has the DNA TGCGCCAGCAGCCTGGCCCAGGGGGCTGGTGGCTACACCTTC. Amino acid sequence: CASSLAQGAGGYTF.

The chain links TRBV3-1 (or the pseudogene TRBV3-2) to TRBJ1-1; 8 nucleotides agree with TRBD1. V lost 1 base, J lost 4 bases, and 2 bases stayed unmatched. Germline V gene data show CDR1 as LGHDT and CDR2 as YNNKEL (reference sequence). The CDR3 consists of 14 residues. The CDR3 here is CASSQAQGGTEAFF. The CDR3 DNA reads as TGTGCCAGCAGCCAAGCACAGGGGGGCACTGAAGCTTTCTTT.

This chain connects TRBV6-5 to TRBJ2-1; TRBD1 might be the D (6 bases). Trimming took off 0 bases at V and 8 bases at J, with 11 bases between the two ends. CDR1 MNHEY and CDR2 SVGAGI come from the germline V gene. The CDR3 runs 14 residues. In DNA form, the CDR3 reads TGTGCCAGCAGTTACTCTCAGGGGTTGGATGAGCAGTTCTTC. Translating it yields CASSYSQGLDEQFF.

This chain connects TRBV19 to TRBJ1-2, with a weak D call TRBD1 (6 bases). The V and J ends lost 3 bases and 7 bases respectively, with 18 bases between them. CDR3 size: 15 residues. The germline CDR1 and CDR2 sequences are LNHDA and SQIVND (reference sequence). CDR3: CASSIQMSQGPGYTF. The CDR3 DNA reads TGTGCCAGTAGTATCCAAATGTCTCAGGGGCCTGGCTACACCTTC. Full variable domain (missing parts from reference TRBV19 and TRBJ1-2): DGGITQSPKYLFRKEGQNVTLSCEQNLNHDAMYWYRQDPGQGLRLIYYSQIVNDFQKGDIAEGYSVSREKKESFPLTVTSAQKNPTAFYLCASSIQMSQGPGYTFGSGTRLTVV.

This chain joins TRBV6-1 and TRBJ1-2, with a possible D match to TRBD1 (6 bases). There are 14 residues in the CDR3. V lost 3 bases and J lost 7, with 15 bases in between. Germline V CDR1 and CDR2: MNHNS, SASEGT. CDR3 nucleotide sequence: TGTGCCAGCAGTGATATCAACAGGGAGGGTGGCTACACCTTC. Translation: CASSDINREGGYTF.

This chain connects TRBV28 to TRBJ2-3; TRBD2 aligns across 9 bases. CDR1 and CDR2 (germline): MDHEN, SYDVKM. The CDR3 loop spans 14 amino acids. With V trimmed by 6 bases and J by 4 bases, 5 bases remained unmatched. CDR3 bases: TGTGCCAGCAGCCTTAGCGGGAGACCAGATACGCAGTATTTT. As protein: CASSLSGRPDTQYF.

The chain has TRBV6-5 and TRBJ2-7; possible D gene TRBD1, 6 bases. The germline V gene has CDR1 MNHEY and CDR2 SVGAGI. This CDR3 spans 15 amino acids. Between the trimmed V and J ends, which lost 10 bases and 8 bases, there was a span of 27 bases. The CDR3 DNA reads TGTGCCACCATGACTCCATCTTGGCGACAGGAGCAGCAGTACTTC. Protein sequence: CATMTPSWRQEQQYF.

This rearrangement joins TRBV29-1 to TRBJ1-2; D gene uncertain. Trimming left V 3 bases short and J 3 bases short, with 20 bases between. From germline, CDR1 is SQVTM and CDR2 ANQGSEA. The CDR3 consists of 16 residues. The CDR3 sequence is CSVDSGAEELYYGYTF. CDR3 in DNA: TGCAGCGTTGATTCCGGAGCTGAGGAGCTGTACTATGGCTACACCTTC.

This chain connects TRBV24-1 to TRBJ2-3; D is possibly TRBD2 (5 bases). Trimming pared 4 bases from V and 2 bases from J, leaving 9 bases between. Germline CDR1 KGHDR, CDR2 SFDVKD. The CDR3 consists of 14 residues. CDR3 DNA sequence: TGTGCCACCAGTGACCAGCGGTTCACAGATACGCAGTATTTT. This encodes CATSDQRFTDTQYF.

This chain joins TRBV3-1 (or the pseudogene TRBV3-2) and TRBJ2-5; 9 bases match TRBD2. With 1 base clipped from V and 5 bases from J, the junction kept 5 bases outside the gene matches. This CDR3 spans 15 amino acids. Per the germline V gene, CDR1 is LGHDT and CDR2 is YNNKEL (reference sequence). The CDR3 DNA follows: TGTGCCAGCAGCCAAGGACTAGCGGTGCTCGAGACCCAGTACTTC. This encodes CASSQGLAVLETQYF.

This chain connects TRBV18 to TRBJ1-4; D gene unclear. The CDR3 totals 18 residues. V lost 2 bases and J lost 0, with 16 bases in between. The V gene's germline CDR1 is KGHSH and CDR2 LQKENI. The CDR3 DNA sequence: TGTGCCAGCTCACCATTCCCAGGCAGCCCCGCAACTAATGAAAAACTGTTTTTT. Translation gives CASSPFPGSPATNEKLFF.

As to this clone: The sample holds other DNA sequences that translate to the same CDR3. The chain carries TRBV12-3 or TRBV12-4 and TRBJ1-1; D call uncertain. CDR3 length: 13 amino acids. V shed 3 bases and J shed 1 base, with 6 bases lying between them. The DNA of the CDR3 is TGTGCCAGCAGTTTGGGCCCGAACACTGAAGCTTTCTTT. Residues: CASSLGPNTEAFF.

The chain recombines TRBV6-4 with TRBJ2-5; D remains unclear. The CDR3 runs 13 residues. V lost 4 bases and J 3 bases, leaving 9 bases between the germline ends. Germline V lookup: CDR1 MRHNA, CDR2 SNTAGT. The CDR3 loop reads CASSVSDKETQYF. The CDR3 nucleotides read TGTGCCAGCAGTGTGTCAGACAAAGAGACCCAGTACTTC.

The V gene is TRBV10-2, the J gene TRBJ2-5; D uncertain. This CDR3 is 16 amino acids long. Trimming removed 7 bases at V and 5 bases at J, with 23 bases between. From germline, CDR1 is WSHSY and CDR2 SAAADI. The CDR3 nucleotides are TGCGCCAGCAAACTCCTTCGCGACGATTCTAGGGAGACCCAGTACTTC. Translating gives CASKLLRDDSRETQYF.

The chain has TRBV11-2 and TRBJ1-2, with D unclear. This CDR3 has 15 residues. Trimming removed 4 bases from V and 8 bases from J, with 20 bases in between. CDR1 is SGHAT, CDR2 FQNNGV, per germline. The CDR3 DNA reads TGTGCCAGCAGCTCCCTGTCAACAGTGAAGCGGGGCTACACCTTC. This translates into CASSSLSTVKRGYTF.

This clone has more than one count but fewer than ten. The rearrangement joins TRBV3-1 (or the pseudogene TRBV3-2) to TRBJ1-1; 7 nucleotides agree with TRBD1. Germline V gives CDR1 LGHDT, CDR2 YNNKEL (reference sequence). This CDR3 spans 14 amino acids. V lost 3 bases and J lost 6; bases outside the gene matches: 7. This chain's CDR3 is CASSHGTEVAEAFF. CDR3 coding DNA: TGTGCCAGCAGCCACGGGACAGAGGTGGCTGAAGCTTTCTTT.

The chain has TRBV3-1 (or the pseudogene TRBV3-2) and TRBJ2-1; D remains ambiguous. Trimming removed 1 base at V and 4 bases at J, with 11 bases between. This CDR3 has 15 amino acids. Germline lookup yields CDR1 LGHDT and CDR2 YNNKEL (reference sequence). The CDR3 reads CASSQAASGYNEQFF. The CDR3 DNA reads as TGTGCCAGCAGCCAAGCGGCTAGTGGGTACAATGAGCAGTTCTTC.

The rearrangement uses TRBV5-6 and TRBJ1-2; D perhaps matches TRBD1 (6 bases). Deletions cut 4 bases from V and 3 bases from J, with 16 bases between. The CDR3 totals 15 residues. Germline V lookup: CDR1 SGHDT, CDR2 YYEEEE. The CDR3 nucleotides are TGTGCCAGCAGCCTAATCACAGGGCCGGACTATGGCTACACCTTC. Amino acids: CASSLITGPDYGYTF.

This clone is a singleton in its sample. The J gene is TRBJ2-3, the V gene TRBV2; TRBD1 agrees at 9 bases. Germline CDR1 reads SNHLY; CDR2 reads FYNNEI. This CDR3 comprises 15 residues. Germline trimming cut 4 bases from V and 3 bases from J; bases unmatched to any gene: 5. The CDR3 DNA follows: TGTGCCAGCAGTGTGGGGACAGGGAGTACAGATACGCAGTATTTT. It translates to CASSVGTGSTDTQYF.

This chain links TRBV5-1 with TRBJ2-1, with TRBD2 as a possible D gene (6 bases). Germline V gene data show CDR1 as SGHRS and CDR2 as YFSETQ. V was trimmed by 0 bases and J by 1 base, leaving 14 bases between them. The CDR3 length is 17 residues. CDR3 nucleotides: TGCGCCAGCAGCTTGGGTAACGGGAGAGGGTCCTACAATGAGCAGTTCTTC. Amino acid sequence: CASSLGNGRGSYNEQFF. The variable domain in full, with the rest retrieved from reference TRBV5-1 and TRBJ2-1, is KAGVTQTPRYLIKTRGQQVTLSCSPISGHRSVSWYQQTPGQGLQFLFEYFSETQRNKGNFPGRFSGRQFSNSRSEMNVSTLELGDSALYLCASSLGNGRGSYNEQFFGPGTRLTVL.

In this sample, this clone turned up once. The chain has TRBV27 and TRBJ2-2, with 7 bases identical to TRBD1. The CDR3 runs to 14 residues. CDR1 and CDR2 (germline): MNHEY, SMNVEV (reference sequence). V shed 6 bases, J shed 7 bases, and the junction held 8 bases outside the gene matches. The chain's CDR3 is CASRVDRVGGELFF. DNA of the CDR3: TGTGCCAGCAGGGTCGACAGGGTAGGCGGGGAGCTGTTTTTT.

V gene TRBV7-9 combines with J gene TRBJ2-7; D is possibly TRBD1 (6 bases). The CDR3 contains 16 residues. Between the trimmed V and J ends, which lost 2 bases and 2 bases, there was a span of 16 bases. Germline CDR1 is SEHNR and CDR2 is FQNEAQ (reference sequence). CDR3 nucleotide sequence: TGTGCCAGCAGCTTAATAGGTGGGGGCTCTGCCTACGAGCAGTACTTC. It codes for CASSLIGGGSAYEQYF.

The CDR3 loop reads CAWSVTGISNQPQHF. In DNA form, the CDR3 reads TGTGCCTGGAGTGTAACAGGGATTAGCAATCAGCCCCAGCATTTT. V and J are TRBV30 and TRBJ1-5, with a possible D match to TRBD1 (6 bases). Looked up from germline, CDR1 is GTSNPN and CDR2 is SVGIG (reference sequence). This CDR3 comprises 15 residues. Between the trimmed V and J ends, which lost 0 bases and 0 bases, there was a span of 9 bases.

The chain recombines TRBV19 with TRBJ2-2; TRBD1 matches 12 bases. CDR3 length equals 14 residues. Germline V CDR1 and CDR2: LNHDA, SQIVND (reference sequence). The V segment lost 6 bases and the J segment 6 bases; nucleotides outside the gene matches: 2. The CDR3 loop reads CASRGTGGSGELFF. The CDR3, as DNA: TGTGCCAGTAGGGGGACAGGGGGCTCCGGGGAGCTGTTTTTT.

This clone has only one observation. The V gene is TRBV10-3, the J gene TRBJ1-1, with TRBD1 matching over 7 bases. The J segment lost 1 base and the V segment lost 6 bases, leaving 5 bases of the junction unmatched. The CDR3 covers 14 residues. Germline CDR1 ENHRY, CDR2 SYGVKD. CDR3 sequence (DNA): TGTGCCATCAGAGGGGGACAGACGAACACTGAAGCTTTCTTT. Translated: CAIRGGQTNTEAFF.

The rearrangement joins TRBV9 to TRBJ2-3; D perhaps matches TRBD1 (5 bases). CDR1 is SGDLS, CDR2 YYNGEE, per germline. The CDR3 totals 14 residues. The V end lost 7 bases, the J end lost 0 bases, and 12 bases lay between the germline ends. The CDR3 loop reads CASQRGSSTDTQYF. CDR3 nucleotide sequence: TGTGCCAGCCAAAGGGGTTCGAGCACAGATACGCAGTATTTT.

The genes are TRBV27 and TRBJ2-3, with D unclear. Between the trimmed V and J ends, which lost 2 bases and 4 bases, there was a span of 4 bases. The CDR3 is 12 residues long. CDR1 and CDR2 (germline): MNHEY, SMNVEV (reference sequence). The CDR3 protein is CASSLTADTQYF. CDR3 DNA: TGTGCCAGCAGTTTAACAGCAGATACGCAGTATTTT.

This chain joins TRBV28 and TRBJ1-6; D not resolved. The CDR3 length is 16 residues. V was cut by 5 bases and J by 6 bases, with 17 bases left in between. Germline-derived CDR1 and CDR2 are MDHEN and SYDVKM. CDR3 sequence (DNA): TGTGCCAGCAGTATACAGCCGAGTCTTTTTAATTCACCCCTCCACTTT. Amino acid sequence: CASSIQPSLFNSPLHF. The whole variable domain, filled in from reference TRBV28 and TRBJ1-6, reads DVKVTQSSRYLVKRTGEKVFLECVQDMDHENMFWYRQDPGLGLRLIYFSYDVKMKEKGDIPEGYSVSREKKERFSLILESASTNQTSMYLCASSIQPSLFNSPLHFGNGTRLTVT.

This chain uses TRBV24-1 with TRBJ2-6; 7 nucleotides agree with TRBD2. Per germline, CDR1 KGHDR and CDR2 SFDVKD. This CDR3 has 18 residues. J lost 0 bases, V lost 7 bases, and 11 bases had no gene match. The CDR3 is CATSPGRGMISGANVLTF. CDR3 nucleotide sequence: TGTGCCACCAGCCCCGGGCGGGGGATGATCTCTGGGGCCAACGTCCTGACTTTC.

This clone was observed a handful of times. V gene TRBV5-4 combines with J gene TRBJ2-7; D possibly corresponds to TRBD2 (6 bases). Trimming took off 4 bases at V and 4 bases at J, with 12 bases between the two ends. Germline V CDR1 and CDR2: SGHNT, YYREEE (reference sequence). The CDR3 spans 13 residues. CDR3 coding DNA: TGTGCCAGCAGCCCGGGACTTAATTACGAGCAGTACTTC. It yields the protein CASSPGLNYEQYF.

This clone was seen a few times. CDR3 residues: CASSPEGGTNEKLFF. The DNA for the CDR3 is TGTGCCAGCAGCCCTGAGGGAGGAACTAATGAAAAACTGTTTTTT. The gene calls are TRBV7-6 and TRBJ1-4; D unresolved. Germline lookup yields CDR1 SGHVS and CDR2 FNYEAQ. The CDR3 extends over 15 amino acids. Deletions cut 5 bases from V and 1 base from J, with 11 bases between. Supplemented by reference TRBV7-6 and TRBJ1-4, the full variable domain reads GAGVSQSPRYKVTKRGQDVALRCDPISGHVSLYWYRQALGQGPEFLTYFNYEAQQDKSGLPNDRFSAERPEGSISTLTIQRTEQRDSAMYRCASSPEGGTNEKLFFGSGTQLSVL.

This chain uses TRBV11-3 with TRBJ2-1; TRBD2 might be the D (5 bases). Germline lookup yields CDR1 SGHNT and CDR2 YENEEA. This CDR3 spans 15 amino acids. V lost 6 bases, J lost 9 bases, and 21 bases lay in between. CDR3 sequence reads: CASRRGLMEDGEQFF. CDR3 nucleotide sequence: TGTGCCAGCAGACGCGGACTGATGGAGGACGGTGAGCAGTTCTTC.